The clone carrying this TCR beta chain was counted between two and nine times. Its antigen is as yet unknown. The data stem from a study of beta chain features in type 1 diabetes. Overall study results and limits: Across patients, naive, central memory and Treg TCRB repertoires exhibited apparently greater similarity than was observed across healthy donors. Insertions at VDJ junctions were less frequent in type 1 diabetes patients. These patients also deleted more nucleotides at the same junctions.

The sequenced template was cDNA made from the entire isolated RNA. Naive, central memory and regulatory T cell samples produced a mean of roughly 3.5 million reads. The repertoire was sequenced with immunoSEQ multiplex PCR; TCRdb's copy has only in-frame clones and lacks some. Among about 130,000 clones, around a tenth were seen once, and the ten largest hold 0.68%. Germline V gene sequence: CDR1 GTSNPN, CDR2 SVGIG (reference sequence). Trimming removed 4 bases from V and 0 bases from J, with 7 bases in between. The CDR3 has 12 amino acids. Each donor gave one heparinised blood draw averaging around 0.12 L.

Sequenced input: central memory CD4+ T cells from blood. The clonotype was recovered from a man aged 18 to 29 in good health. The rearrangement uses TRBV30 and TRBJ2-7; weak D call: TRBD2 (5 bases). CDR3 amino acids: CAWNAGSYEQYF. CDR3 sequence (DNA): TGTGCCTGGAATGCGGGCTCCTACGAGCAGTACTTC.